This TCR beta chain was recorded in a study of response to subunit inactivated influenza vaccine. Study results and caveats: Every seasonal influenza vaccination brings in few new T cells, the authors suggested.

This CDR3 region has 15 residues. Germline lookup yields CDR1 SGHKS and CDR2 YYEKEE (reference sequence). After removal of 1 base from V and 6 bases from J, the junction contained 6 bases not matched to a gene. This clonotype appeared a few times. No antigen is known for it. TCRdb reprocessed the RT-PCR reads with MiXCR, giving one entry per CDR3 protein. The sample holds 250,000 to 350,000 distinct CDR3 sequences; over 20% are singletons and the top ten take 9% to 12%. The TCR originated in a man between 50 and 69 years old who received an inactivated influenza vaccine. The specimen was PBMCs from blood, collected about 20 months after vaccination. This chain links TRBV5-5 with TRBJ1-2; 10 nucleotides match TRBD1. CDR3 DNA sequence: TGTGCCAGCAGCTTGTGGGGGACAGGGGTGGATGGCTACACCTTC. Translating gives CASSLWGTGVDGYTF.